The 14 T cell receptor beta chains in this list originate from one sample, sequenced in a study of CD8 T cells in Susac syndrome. After extraction with the RNeasy kit, roughly 0.5 to 1 ug of the RNA was reverse transcribed using random hexamers. TCRdb reprocessed the immunoSEQ multiplex PCR reads via MiXCR and lists one record per CDR3 protein. The sample includes about 280,000 distinct CDR3 sequences, 80% to 90% of them seen just once. Specimen: CD8+ T cells from PBMCs. These receptors originate from a human donor with multiple sclerosis.

In its sample, this clonotype was seen a few times. V gene TRBV6-5 combines with J gene TRBJ2-1; D possibly corresponds to TRBD2 (5 bases). This CDR3 is 15 amino acids long. Trimming removed 2 bases at V and 5 bases at J, with 13 bases between. Germline values: CDR1 MNHEY, CDR2 SVGAGI. The CDR3 reads CASSYEISGHNEQFF. The CDR3 DNA sequence: TGTGCCAGCAGTTACGAGATAAGCGGACACAATGAGCAGTTCTTC.

The chain links TRBV28 to TRBJ1-2; D gene ambiguous. This CDR3 has 15 amino acids. V shed 4 bases and J shed 3 bases, with 15 bases lying between them. Looked up from germline, CDR1 is MDHEN and CDR2 is SYDVKM. CDR3 residues: CASSYGHSGYYGYTF. CDR3 DNA: TGTGCCAGCAGTTACGGCCACTCGGGTTACTATGGCTACACCTTC.

The CDR3 DNA sequence: TGCGCCAGCAGCCAGTATAGCGGGAAAGACGGCACCGGGGAGCTGTTTTTT. Translated, it gives CASSQYSGKDGTGELFF. The chain recombines TRBV4-1 with TRBJ2-2; 8 nucleotides match TRBD2. Per germline, CDR1 MGHRA and CDR2 YSYEKL. J was trimmed by 4 bases and V by 3 bases; bases with no gene match: 10. The CDR3 is 17 residues long.

V is TRBV30 and J is TRBJ2-1; no clear D gene. Germline V gene lookup returns CDR1 GTSNPN and CDR2 SVGIG (reference sequence). The V and J ends lost 5 bases and 2 bases respectively, with 7 bases between them. The CDR3 runs 12 residues. CDR3 residues: CAWWDPYNEQFF. The DNA of the CDR3 is TGTGCCTGGTGGGATCCCTACAATGAGCAGTTCTTC.

This sequence joins TRBV7-2 and TRBJ2-1; no definite D call. CDR1 is SGHTA and CDR2 is FQGNSA in the germline V gene. Trimming stripped 1 base from V and 0 bases from J, with 16 bases between. The CDR3 extends over 18 amino acids. The CDR3 sequence is CASSLGASFRSSYNEQFF. The CDR3 nucleotides read TGTGCCAGCAGCTTAGGTGCCAGCTTTAGGAGCTCCTACAATGAGCAGTTCTTC.

This chain links TRBV11-2 with TRBJ2-7, with 9 bases that match TRBD2. This CDR3 is 15 amino acids long. Germline lookup yields CDR1 SGHAT and CDR2 FQNNGV. V lost 2 bases to trimming and J lost 3 bases; unmatched junction nucleotides: 5. The CDR3 DNA is TGTGCCAGCAGCTTAATAGCGGGAGCTCGCTACGAGCAGTACTTC. As protein: CASSLIAGARYEQYF.

The rearrangement uses TRBV9 and TRBJ2-1; no definite D call. The V gene's germline CDR1 is SGDLS and CDR2 YYNGEE. CDR3 length: 13 residues. Trimming took off 0 bases at V and 8 bases at J, with 9 bases between the two ends. CDR3 sequence (DNA): TGTGCCAGCAGCGTAGGTGGGAAGGATGAGCAGTTCTTC. Protein product: CASSVGGKDEQFF.

The V and J genes are TRBV20-1 and TRBJ2-1, with a possible D match to TRBD2 (6 bases). From germline, CDR1 is DFQATT and CDR2 SNEGSKA (reference sequence). The germline V and J ends were trimmed by 0 bases and 3 bases, with 21 bases remaining between them. The CDR3 length is 18 residues. The CDR3 sequence is CSARDNHPLAVSYNEQFF. The CDR3 DNA reads TGCAGTGCTAGAGATAATCATCCACTAGCCGTAAGCTACAATGAGCAGTTCTTC.

The rearrangement links TRBV15 to TRBJ2-1, with TRBD2 matching 9 bases. This CDR3 is 16 amino acids long. Germline CDR1 is LNHNV and CDR2 is YYDKDF (reference sequence). With V trimmed by 5 bases and J by 0 bases, 5 bases remained unmatched. CDR3 in amino acids: CATSRKREASYNEQFF. The CDR3 bases are TGTGCCACCAGCCGAAAGCGGGAGGCCTCCTACAATGAGCAGTTCTTC.

Details on this clonotype: This CDR3 fails to terminate in the conserved phenylalanine or tryptophan, so it likely reflects a read error. V usage is TRBV19 and J usage is TRBJ2-1; D is perhaps TRBD2 (5 bases). CDR1 is LNHDA, CDR2 SQIVND, per germline (reference sequence). V lost 3 bases, J lost 5 bases, and 17 bases lay in between. The CDR3 has 16 residues. CDR3 sequence (DNA): TGTGCCAGTAGTATGGGATGGCTAGCCGTTCACAATGAGCAGTTCCTC. This translates into CASSMGWLAVHNEQFL.

This clonotype turned up a few times. The chain employs TRBV27 and TRBJ2-7; tentatively, D is TRBD2 (5 bases). The length of the CDR3 is 13 residues. The V end was cut by 4 bases, the J end by 2 bases, with 9 bases between. CDR1 is MNHEY and CDR2 is SMNVEV in the germline V gene (reference sequence). The CDR3 loop is CASSYGVAYEQYF. CDR3 bases: TGTGCCAGCAGTTACGGGGTCGCCTACGAGCAGTACTTC.

The chain carries TRBV5-5 and TRBJ2-1; 12 positions match TRBD2. Germline CDR1 SGHKS, CDR2 YYEKEE (reference sequence). The CDR3 runs 16 residues. The J segment lost 9 bases and the V segment lost 0 bases, leaving 7 bases of the junction unmatched. This CDR3 is CASSLEGLAGTVEQFF. CDR3 nucleotide sequence: TGTGCCAGCAGCTTGGAAGGACTAGCGGGAACAGTTGAGCAGTTCTTC.

This rearrangement joins TRBV3-1 to TRBJ2-7; 13 bases fit TRBD2. Germline loops: CDR1 LGHDT, CDR2 YNNKEL (reference sequence). This CDR3 has 18 amino acids. Trimming cost V 1 base and J 2 bases; bases outside gene matches: 8. The CDR3 is CASSQGGQGTSGTYEQYF. CDR3 bases: TGTGCCAGCAGCCAAGGTGGACAGGGGACTAGCGGGACCTACGAGCAGTACTTC.

The sample holds a few counts of this clonotype. V is TRBV6-1 and J is TRBJ2-1; D ambiguous. V lost 6 bases and J lost 3, with 6 bases in between. The CDR3 spans 12 residues. CDR1 is MNHNS and CDR2 is SASEGT in the germline V gene. The CDR3 sequence: CASSLFYNEQFF. The CDR3 DNA reads TGTGCCAGCAGCCTATTCTACAATGAGCAGTTCTTC.